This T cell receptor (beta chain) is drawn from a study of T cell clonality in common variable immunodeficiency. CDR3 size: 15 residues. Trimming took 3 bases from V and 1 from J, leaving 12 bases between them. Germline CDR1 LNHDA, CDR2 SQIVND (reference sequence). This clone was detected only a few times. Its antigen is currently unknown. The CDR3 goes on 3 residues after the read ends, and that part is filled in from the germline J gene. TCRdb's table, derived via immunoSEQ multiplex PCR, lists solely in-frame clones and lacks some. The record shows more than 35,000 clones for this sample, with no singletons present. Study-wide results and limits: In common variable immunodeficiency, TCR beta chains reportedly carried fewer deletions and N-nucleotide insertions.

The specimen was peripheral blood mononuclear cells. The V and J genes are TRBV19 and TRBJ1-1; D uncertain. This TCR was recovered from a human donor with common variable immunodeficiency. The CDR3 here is CASSMPGYENTEAFF. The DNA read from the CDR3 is TGTGCCAGTAGTATGCCCGGGTATGAGAACACTGAA.